This TCR beta chain was sequenced in a study of early T cells in non-severe SARS-CoV-2 infection. Whole-study context: Whole-blood bulk RNA, unsorted, was sequenced, and chains were unpaired.

The V and J ends lost 6 bases and 0 bases respectively, with 8 bases between them. The CDR3 contains 13 residues. This clonotype was seen at least ten times. Individual cDNA molecules were tagged with unique molecular identifiers, the study reported. TCRdb itself ran the 5' RACE reads through MiXCR, one entry per CDR3 protein. The sample contains roughly 65,000 distinct CDR3 sequences, less than 15% of which appear only once. The TCR sequence derives from an adult who was a healthcare worker with PCR-confirmed SARS-CoV-2 infection or an uninfected control (not recorded which). The chain links TRBV12-3 or TRBV12-4 to TRBJ1-1, with D unclear. The sequenced sample consisted of whole blood. The CDR3 protein is CASSVAVNTEAFF. For the CDR3, the DNA is TGTGCCAGCAGCGTCGCAGTGAACACTGAAGCTTTCTTT.